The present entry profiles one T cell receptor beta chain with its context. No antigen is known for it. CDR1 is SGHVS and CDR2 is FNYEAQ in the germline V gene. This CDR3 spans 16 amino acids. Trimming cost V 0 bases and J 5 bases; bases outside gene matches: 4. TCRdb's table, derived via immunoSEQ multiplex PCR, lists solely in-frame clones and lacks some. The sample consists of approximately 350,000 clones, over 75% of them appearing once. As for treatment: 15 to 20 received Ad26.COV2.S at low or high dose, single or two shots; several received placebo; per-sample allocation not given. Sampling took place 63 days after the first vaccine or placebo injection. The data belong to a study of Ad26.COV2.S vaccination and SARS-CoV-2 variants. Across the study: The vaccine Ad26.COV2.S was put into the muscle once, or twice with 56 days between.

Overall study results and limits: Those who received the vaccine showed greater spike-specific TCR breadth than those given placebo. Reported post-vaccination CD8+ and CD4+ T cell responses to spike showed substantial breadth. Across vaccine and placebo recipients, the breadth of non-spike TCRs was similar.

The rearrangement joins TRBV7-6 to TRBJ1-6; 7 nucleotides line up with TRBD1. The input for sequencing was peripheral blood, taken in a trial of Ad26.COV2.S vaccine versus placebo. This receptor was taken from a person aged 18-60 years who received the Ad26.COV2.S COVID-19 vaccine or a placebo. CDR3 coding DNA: TGTGCCAGCAGCTTAGCTGGACAGGCCAATAATTCACCCCTCCACTTT. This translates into CASSLAGQANNSPLHF.